A selection of T cell receptor beta chains follows, all from one sample in a study of persistence of HIV-infected CD4 T cells. These TCRs' antigens remain unknown. Repertoires were generated with immunoSEQ multiplex PCR, while TCRdb's copy carries only in-frame clones and drops some. The data hold 35,000 to 55,000 clones, with roughly nine tenths observed a single time. This material consisted of CD4+ T cells sorted from PBMCs after approximately 20-hour stimulation, taken from a patient who received antiretroviral therapy. These receptors all stem from an adult woman with HIV who was CMV-seropositive. The CDR3 runs from the conserved cysteine through the conserved F or W.

>TRBJ2-3|TRBV5-4|14
CASSSAGVTDTQYF
>TRBJ1-1|TRBV7-9|13
CASSLMSPGEAFF
>TRBJ1-2|TRBV6-6|13
CASRFLVPGGYTF
>TRBJ1-3|TRBV3-1/TRBV3-2|14
CASSQGFAGNTIYF
>TRBJ2-1|TRBV7-2|15
CASSVSGGSHNEQFF
>TRBJ2-3|TRBV12-5|17
CASGLSSGTRGTDTQYF
>TRBJ1-5|TRBV18|16
CASSPRTGERNQPQHF
>TRBJ1-3|TRBV5-6|16
CASSWTGVQGGNTIYF
>TRBJ1-2|TRBV9|13
CASSVSGDSGYTF
>TRBJ1-2|TRBV4-2|13
CASSQGTDYGYTF
>TRBJ1-1|TRBV5-4|14
CASSLRTGVTEAFF
>TRBJ1-6|TRBV27|14
CASSWDLTRAPLHF
>TRBJ2-3|TRBV5-6|16
CASSKGLAGATDTQYF
>TRBJ2-1|TRBV7-3|15
CASSLRGLNGNEQFF
>TRBJ2-1|TRBV4-2|18
CASSQDSLAAGGAYEQFF
>TRBJ1-4|TRBV4-2|16
CASSPAEPGTNEKLFF
>TRBJ2-7|TRBV6-2/TRBV6-3|14
CASSNPGGVYEQYF
>TRBJ1-4|TRBV30|13
CAWSADRRGALFF
>TRBJ1-2|TRBV27|15
CASSTLSVLSYGYTF
>TRBJ2-2|TRBV10-3|15
CAISPQGPNTGELFF
>TRBJ2-3|TRBV5-1|17
CASSLGDNKFYTDTQYF
>TRBJ1-5|TRBV24-1|12
CATSEGNQPQHF
>TRBJ1-5|TRBV19|15
CASSIDRGGNQPQHF
>TRBJ1-5|TRBV30|13
CAWAGESNQPQHF
>TRBJ2-5|TRBV28|12
CASSDLRETQYF
>TRBJ1-6|TRBV11-1|14
CASRQTSYNSPLHF
>TRBJ2-1|TRBV7-3|16
CASSLKGGQGNNEQFF
>TRBJ2-1|TRBV18|15
CASSPYARSYNEQFF
>TRBJ1-4|TRBV9|14
CASSGGTGYEKLFF
>TRBJ2-7|TRBV3-1/TRBV3-2|17
CASSHLARGTLNYEQYF
>TRBJ1-1|TRBV20-1|13
CSAGGLLNTEAFF
>TRBJ1-1|TRBV2|12
CASSEAGQGAFF
>TRBJ1-2|TRBV30|13
CAWSDGGPAGYTF
>TRBJ1-2|TRBV6-5|12
CATWDRHLGYTF
>TRBJ2-2|TRBV19|13
CASSTSGRGELFF
>TRBJ1-1|TRBV6-5|14
CASTRQGMNTEAFF
>TRBJ1-2|TRBV5-1|13
CASSFQGPEGYTF
>TRBJ1-1|TRBV19|15
CASSMGRNMNTEAFF
>TRBJ2-3|TRBV3-1/TRBV3-2|15
CASSQRPGGTDTQYF
>TRBJ2-1|TRBV5-1|15
CASSYPGQATNEQFF
>TRBJ1-2|TRBV27|13
CASSLAGRYGYTF
>TRBJ2-1|TRBV10-3|13
CAISSITGNEQFF
>TRBJ1-5|TRBV6-1|12
CASSESDQPQHF
>TRBJ1-4|TRBV6-1|16
CASSEASLATNEKLFF
>TRBJ1-5|TRBV12-3/TRBV12-4|13
CASSLQGYQPQHF
>TRBJ1-1|TRBV6-1|14
CASSPGTANTEAFF
>TRBJ1-2|TRBV10-3|13
CAISGHLNYGYTF
>TRBJ2-3|TRBV7-8|14
CASSLVTTRDTQYF
>TRBJ2-3|TRBV30|15
CAWSPRTGISDTQYF
>TRBJ1-1|TRBV9|15
CASSPPGGGGTEAFF